This TCR beta chain derives from a study of CD8+ T cells in alopecia areata. Germline V CDR1 and CDR2: SGHAT, FQNNGV. CDR3 length: 15 residues. V was pared by 5 bases and J by 5 bases, with 9 bases of the junction left unmatched. In each case, RNA was isolated and then reverse transcribed into cDNA as the sequencing template. Data came from immunoSEQ multiplex PCR; TCRdb stores just in-frame clones and leaves some out. The data hold over 150,000 clones, with approximately 60% observed a single time. The material sequenced was CD8+ T cells sorted from blood. This sequence was found in a human donor in good health. The rearrangement uses TRBV11-2 and TRBJ2-5, with 9 bases matching TRBD2. CDR3 nucleotides: TGTGCCAGCAGCATGAGCGGGGGGCCTCGCGAGACCCAGTACTTC. Amino acids: CASSMSGGPRETQYF.